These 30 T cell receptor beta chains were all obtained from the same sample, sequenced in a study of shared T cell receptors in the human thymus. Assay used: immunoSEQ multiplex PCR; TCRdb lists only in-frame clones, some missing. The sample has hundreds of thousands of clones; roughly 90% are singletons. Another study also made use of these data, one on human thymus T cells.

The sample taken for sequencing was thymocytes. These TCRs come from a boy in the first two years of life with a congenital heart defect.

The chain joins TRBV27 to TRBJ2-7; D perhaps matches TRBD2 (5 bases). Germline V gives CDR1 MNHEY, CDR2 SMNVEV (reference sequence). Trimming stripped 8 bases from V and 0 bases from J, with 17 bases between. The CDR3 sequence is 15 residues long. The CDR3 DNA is TGTGCCAGCCGACCGTTGGAGCGGTCCTCCTACGAGCAGTACTTC. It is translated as CASRPLERSSYEQYF.

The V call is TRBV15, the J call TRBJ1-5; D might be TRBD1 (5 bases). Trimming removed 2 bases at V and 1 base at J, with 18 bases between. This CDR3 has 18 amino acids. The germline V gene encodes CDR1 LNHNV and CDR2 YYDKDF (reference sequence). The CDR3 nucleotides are TGTGCCACCAGCAGATCCCGCAAGGGCAGGGTAAGCAATCAGCCCCAGCATTTT. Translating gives CATSRSRKGRVSNQPQHF.

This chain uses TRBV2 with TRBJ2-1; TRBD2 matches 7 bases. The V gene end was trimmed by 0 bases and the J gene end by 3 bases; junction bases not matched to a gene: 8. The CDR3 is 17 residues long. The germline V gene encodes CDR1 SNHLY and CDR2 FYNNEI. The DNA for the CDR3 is TGTGCCAGCAGTGAAGCGGGAGGGCCCCATGGCTACAATGAGCAGTTCTTC. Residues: CASSEAGGPHGYNEQFF. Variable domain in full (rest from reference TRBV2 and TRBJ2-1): EPEVTQTPSHQVTQMGQEVILRCVPISNHLYFYWYRQILGQKVEFLVSFYNNEISEKSEIFDDQFSVERPDGSNFTLKIRSTKLEDSAMYFCASSEAGGPHGYNEQFFGPGTRLTVL.

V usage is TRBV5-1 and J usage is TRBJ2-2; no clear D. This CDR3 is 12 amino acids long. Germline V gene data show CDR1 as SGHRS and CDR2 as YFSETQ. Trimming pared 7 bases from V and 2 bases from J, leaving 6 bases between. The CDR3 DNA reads TGCGCCAGCCCGAGTAACACCGGGGAGCTGTTTTTT. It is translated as CASPSNTGELFF. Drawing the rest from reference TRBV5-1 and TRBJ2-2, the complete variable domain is KAGVTQTPRYLIKTRGQQVTLSCSPISGHRSVSWYQQTPGQGLQFLFEYFSETQRNKGNFPGRFSGRQFSNSRSEMNVSTLELGDSALYLCASPSNTGELFFGEGSRLTVL.

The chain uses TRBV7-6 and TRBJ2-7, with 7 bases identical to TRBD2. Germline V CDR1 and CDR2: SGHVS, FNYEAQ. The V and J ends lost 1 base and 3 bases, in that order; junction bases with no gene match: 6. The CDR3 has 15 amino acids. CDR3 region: CASSLDAGEFYEQYF. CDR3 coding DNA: TGTGCCAGCAGCTTAGATGCGGGAGAGTTCTACGAGCAGTACTTC.

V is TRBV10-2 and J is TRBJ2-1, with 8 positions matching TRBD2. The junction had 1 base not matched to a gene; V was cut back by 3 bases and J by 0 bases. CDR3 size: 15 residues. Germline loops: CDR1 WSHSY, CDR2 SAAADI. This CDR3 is CASSDREGSYNEQFF. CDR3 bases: TGCGCCAGCAGTGACCGGGAGGGCTCCTACAATGAGCAGTTCTTC.

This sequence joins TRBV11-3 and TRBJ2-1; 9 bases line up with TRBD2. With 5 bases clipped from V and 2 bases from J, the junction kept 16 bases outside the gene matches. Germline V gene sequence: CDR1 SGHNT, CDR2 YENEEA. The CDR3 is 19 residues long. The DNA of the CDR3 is TGTGCCAGCAGCCCCCGCCGCCCCTGGGCTAGCGGGACCTACAATGAGCAGTTCTTC. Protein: CASSPRRPWASGTYNEQFF.

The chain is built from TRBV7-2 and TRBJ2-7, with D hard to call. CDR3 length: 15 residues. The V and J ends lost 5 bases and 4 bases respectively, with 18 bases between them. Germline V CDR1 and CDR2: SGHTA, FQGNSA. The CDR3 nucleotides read TGTGCCAGCAGCCCTCCGCTAGTTGGTCCGTACGAGCAGTACTTC. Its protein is CASSPPLVGPYEQYF.

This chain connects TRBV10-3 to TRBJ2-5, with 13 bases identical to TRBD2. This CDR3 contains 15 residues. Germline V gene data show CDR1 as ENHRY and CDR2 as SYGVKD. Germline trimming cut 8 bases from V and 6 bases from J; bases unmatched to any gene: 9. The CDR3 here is CAIGLAGAERKTQYF. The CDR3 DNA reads TGTGCCATCGGACTAGCGGGAGCAGAAAGGAAGACCCAGTACTTC.

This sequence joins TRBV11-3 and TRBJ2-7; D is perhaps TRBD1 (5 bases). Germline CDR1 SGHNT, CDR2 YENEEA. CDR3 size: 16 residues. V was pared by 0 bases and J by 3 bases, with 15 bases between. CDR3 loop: CASSLDPRAPFYEQYF. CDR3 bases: TGTGCCAGCAGCTTAGACCCCAGGGCCCCATTCTACGAGCAGTACTTC.

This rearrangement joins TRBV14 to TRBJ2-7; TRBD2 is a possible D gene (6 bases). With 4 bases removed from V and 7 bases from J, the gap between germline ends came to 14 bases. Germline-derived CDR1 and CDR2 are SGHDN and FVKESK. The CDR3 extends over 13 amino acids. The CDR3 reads CASSPRRESEQYF. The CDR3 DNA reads TGTGCCAGCAGCCCCCGGAGGGAGTCGGAGCAGTACTTC.

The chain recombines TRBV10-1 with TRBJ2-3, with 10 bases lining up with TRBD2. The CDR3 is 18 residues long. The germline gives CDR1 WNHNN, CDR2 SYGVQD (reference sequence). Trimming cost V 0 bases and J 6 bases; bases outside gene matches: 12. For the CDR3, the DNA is TGCGCCAGCAGTGAGTCAACAAGCGGGAGGGCCTTTGGCGATACGCAGTATTTT. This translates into CASSESTSGRAFGDTQYF.

CDR3 DNA: TGTGCCAGCAGCCCAGACTTGAGCCGAGGGCCCCACAATGAGCAGTTCTTC. Translating it yields CASSPDLSRGPHNEQFF. This sequence joins TRBV7-2 and TRBJ2-1, with D perhaps matching TRBD2 (5 bases). CDR3 length: 17 residues. Germline V gene sequence: CDR1 SGHTA, CDR2 FQGNSA. V lost 5 bases and J 5 bases, leaving 22 bases between the germline ends.

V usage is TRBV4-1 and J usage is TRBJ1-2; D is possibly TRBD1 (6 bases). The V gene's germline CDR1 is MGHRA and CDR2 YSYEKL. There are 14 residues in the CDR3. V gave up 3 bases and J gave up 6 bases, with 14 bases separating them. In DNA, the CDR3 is TGCGCCAGCAGCCAGGAACAGGGTAGGAATGGCTACACCTTC. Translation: CASSQEQGRNGYTF.

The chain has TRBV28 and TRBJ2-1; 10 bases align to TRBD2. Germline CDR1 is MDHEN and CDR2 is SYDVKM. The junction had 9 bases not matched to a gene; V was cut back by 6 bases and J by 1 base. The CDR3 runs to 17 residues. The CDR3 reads CASSLQSSGSSYNEQFF. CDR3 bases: TGTGCCAGCAGCCTTCAGTCTAGCGGGAGTTCCTACAATGAGCAGTTCTTC.

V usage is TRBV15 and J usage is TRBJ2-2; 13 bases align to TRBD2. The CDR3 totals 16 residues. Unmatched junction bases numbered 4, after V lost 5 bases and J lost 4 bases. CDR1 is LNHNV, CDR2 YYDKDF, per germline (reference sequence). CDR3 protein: CATSGTSGIRTGELFF. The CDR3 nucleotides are TGTGCCACCAGCGGGACTAGCGGGATCCGCACCGGGGAGCTGTTTTTT.

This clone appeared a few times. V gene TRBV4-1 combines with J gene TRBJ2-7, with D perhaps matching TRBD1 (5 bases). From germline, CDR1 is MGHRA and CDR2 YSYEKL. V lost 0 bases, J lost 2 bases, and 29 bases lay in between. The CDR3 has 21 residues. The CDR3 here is CASSQDRISTEQAPETYEQYF. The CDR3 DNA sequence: TGCGCCAGCAGCCAAGATCGGATCTCCACCGAACAGGCCCCCGAAACCTACGAGCAGTACTTC.

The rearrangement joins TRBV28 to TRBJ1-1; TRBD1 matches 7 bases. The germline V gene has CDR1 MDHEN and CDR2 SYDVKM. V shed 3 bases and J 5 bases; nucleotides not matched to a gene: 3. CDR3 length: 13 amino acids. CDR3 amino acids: CASSFGTVTEAFF. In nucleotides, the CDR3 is TGTGCCAGCAGTTTCGGGACAGTGACTGAAGCTTTCTTT.

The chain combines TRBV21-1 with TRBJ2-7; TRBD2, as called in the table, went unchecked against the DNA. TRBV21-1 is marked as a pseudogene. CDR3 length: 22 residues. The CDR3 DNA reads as TGTGCCAGCAGCACAAAAATAGAGAGGTCGGGACTAGCGGGAGGGCGCTCCTACGAGCAGTACTTC. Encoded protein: CASSTKIERSGLAGGRSYEQYF.

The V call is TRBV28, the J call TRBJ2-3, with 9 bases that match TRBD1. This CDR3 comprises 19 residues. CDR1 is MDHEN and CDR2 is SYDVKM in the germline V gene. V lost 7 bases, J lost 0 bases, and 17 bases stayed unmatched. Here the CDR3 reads CASTPLGTGFPPSTDTQYF. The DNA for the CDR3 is TGTGCCAGCACCCCTTTGGGGACAGGGTTCCCTCCTAGCACAGATACGCAGTATTTT.

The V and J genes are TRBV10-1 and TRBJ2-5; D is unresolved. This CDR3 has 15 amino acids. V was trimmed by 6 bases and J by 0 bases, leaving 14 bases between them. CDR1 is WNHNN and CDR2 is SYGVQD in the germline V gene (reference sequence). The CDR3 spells CASSPSSRYQETQYF. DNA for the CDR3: TGCGCCAGCAGCCCATCCTCACGGTACCAAGAGACCCAGTACTTC.

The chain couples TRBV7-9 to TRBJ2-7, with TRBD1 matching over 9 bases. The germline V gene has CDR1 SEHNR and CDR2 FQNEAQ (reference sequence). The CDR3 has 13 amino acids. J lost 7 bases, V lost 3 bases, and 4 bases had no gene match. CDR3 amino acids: CASSLDRGGEQYF. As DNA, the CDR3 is TGTGCCAGCAGCTTGGACAGGGGTGGAGAGCAGTACTTC.

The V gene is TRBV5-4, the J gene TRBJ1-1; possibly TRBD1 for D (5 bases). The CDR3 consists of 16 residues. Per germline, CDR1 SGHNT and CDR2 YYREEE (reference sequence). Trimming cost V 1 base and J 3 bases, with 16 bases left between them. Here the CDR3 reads CASSLTRPGEDTEAFF. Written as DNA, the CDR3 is TGTGCCAGCAGCTTGACACGTCCGGGGGAGGACACTGAAGCTTTCTTT.

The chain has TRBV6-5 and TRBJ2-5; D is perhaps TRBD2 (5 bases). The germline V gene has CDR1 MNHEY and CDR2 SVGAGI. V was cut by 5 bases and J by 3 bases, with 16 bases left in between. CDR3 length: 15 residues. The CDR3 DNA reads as TGTGCCAGCAGTCCCCCTTGTGACGGGGAAGAGACCCAGTACTTC. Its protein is CASSPPCDGEETQYF.

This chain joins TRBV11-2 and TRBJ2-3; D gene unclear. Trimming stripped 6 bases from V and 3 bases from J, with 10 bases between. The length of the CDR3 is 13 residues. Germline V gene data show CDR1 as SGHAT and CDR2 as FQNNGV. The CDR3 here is CASSSERTDTQYF. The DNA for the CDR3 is TGTGCCAGCAGTTCGGAGAGGACAGATACGCAGTATTTT.

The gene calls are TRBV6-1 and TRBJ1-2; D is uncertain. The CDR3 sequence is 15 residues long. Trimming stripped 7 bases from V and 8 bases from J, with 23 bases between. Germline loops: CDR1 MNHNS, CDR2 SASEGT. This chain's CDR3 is CASTLGGSGWLGYTF. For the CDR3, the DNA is TGTGCCAGCACCTTAGGCGGGTCGGGATGGCTGGGCTACACCTTC.

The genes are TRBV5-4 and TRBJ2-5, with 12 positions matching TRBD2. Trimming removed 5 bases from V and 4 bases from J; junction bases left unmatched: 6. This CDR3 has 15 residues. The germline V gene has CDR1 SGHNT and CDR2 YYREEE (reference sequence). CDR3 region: CASSAVGLAGETQYF. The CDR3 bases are TGTGCCAGCAGTGCCGTGGGACTAGCGGGAGAGACCCAGTACTTC. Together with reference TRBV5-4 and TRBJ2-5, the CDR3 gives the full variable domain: ETGVTQSPTHLIKTRGQQVTLRCSSQSGHNTVSWYQQALGQGPQFIFQYYREEENGRGNFPPRFSGLQFPNYSSELNVNALELDDSALYLCASSAVGLAGETQYFGPGTRLLVL.

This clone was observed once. The CDR3 coding sequence is TGTGCCACCAGCAGAGAATGGAGTCAAGAGACCCAGTACTTC. Translated, it gives CATSREWSQETQYF. The chain has TRBV15 and TRBJ2-5; D unclear. The V end lost 0 bases, the J end lost 2 bases, and 7 bases lay between the germline ends. The germline V gene encodes CDR1 LNHNV and CDR2 YYDKDF (reference sequence). The CDR3 is made up of 14 amino acids. Full variable domain (missing parts from reference TRBV15 and TRBJ2-5): DAMVIQNPRYQVTQFGKPVTLSCSQTLNHNVMYWYQQKSSQAPKLLFHYYDKDFNNEADTPDNFQSRRPNTSFCFLDIRSPGLGDTAMYLCATSREWSQETQYFGPGTRLLVL.

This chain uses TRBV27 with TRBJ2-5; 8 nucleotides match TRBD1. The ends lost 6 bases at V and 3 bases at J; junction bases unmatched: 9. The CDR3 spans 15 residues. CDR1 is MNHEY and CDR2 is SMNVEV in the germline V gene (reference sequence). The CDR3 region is CASSRLTTGEETQYF. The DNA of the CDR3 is TGTGCCAGCAGCCGCCTCACGACAGGGGAAGAGACCCAGTACTTC.

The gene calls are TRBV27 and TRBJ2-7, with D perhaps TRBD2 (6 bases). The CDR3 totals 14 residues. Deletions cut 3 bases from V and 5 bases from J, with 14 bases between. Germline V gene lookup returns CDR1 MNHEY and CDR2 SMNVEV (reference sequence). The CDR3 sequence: CASSFLGDFDEQYF. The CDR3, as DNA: TGTGCCAGCAGTTTCCTCGGGGACTTCGACGAGCAGTACTTC.